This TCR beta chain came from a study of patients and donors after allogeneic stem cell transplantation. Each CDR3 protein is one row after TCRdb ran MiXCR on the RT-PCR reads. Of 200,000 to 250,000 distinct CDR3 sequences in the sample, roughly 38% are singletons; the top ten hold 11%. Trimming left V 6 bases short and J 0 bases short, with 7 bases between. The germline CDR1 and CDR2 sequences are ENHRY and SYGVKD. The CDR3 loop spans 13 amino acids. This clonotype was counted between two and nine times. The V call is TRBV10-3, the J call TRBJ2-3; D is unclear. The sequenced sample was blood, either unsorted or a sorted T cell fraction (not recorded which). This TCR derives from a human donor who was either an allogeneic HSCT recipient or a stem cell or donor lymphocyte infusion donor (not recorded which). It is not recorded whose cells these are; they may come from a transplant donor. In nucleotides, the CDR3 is TGTGCCATCAGGAAGGACAGCACAGATACGCAGTATTTT. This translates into CAIRKDSTDTQYF.